The sequence of this T cell receptor (beta chain) was determined in a study of spatial heterogeneity in lung cancer. This clonotype was counted only a few times. Its matching antigen is unknown. Because this beta chain is a stray read in a library intended to capture alpha chains, its abundance should not be given much weight. The sample's time point: sample taken at primary tumor resection. The study, taken as a whole, reports: It was found that expanded intratumoral alpha and beta TCR counts tracked tumor mutation counts.

On each TCR cDNA molecule, a unique molecular identifier was present. Each CDR3 protein is one row after TCRdb ran MiXCR on the 5' RACE reads. The sample gives about 18,000 distinct CDR3 sequences, 8.5% to 10% of which show up once; about 20% is in the top ten. V lost 4 bases and J 3 bases, leaving 9 bases between the germline ends. Germline CDR1 LNHDA, CDR2 SQIVND (reference sequence). The CDR3 is 13 residues long. The chain employs TRBV19 and TRBJ2-5; no clear D gene. The sequence came from a female donor with early-stage non-small cell lung cancer. The sequences come from lung tumor tissue, collected at surgery. The CDR3 protein is CASSRSAKETQYF. As DNA, the CDR3 is TGTGCCAGTAGTAGATCAGCGAAAGAGACCCAGTACTTC. The full variable domain, completed using reference TRBV19 and TRBJ2-5, is DGGITQSPKYLFRKEGQNVTLSCEQNLNHDAMYWYRQDPGQGLRLIYYSQIVNDFQKGDIAEGYSVSREKKESFPLTVTSAQKNPTAFYLCASSRSAKETQYFGPGTRLLVL.